These 2 T cell receptor beta chains were sequenced from one sample in a study of blood T cell repertoires in COVID-19. This table comes from immunoSEQ multiplex PCR, and its TCRdb copy is limited to in-frame clones, with some not included. This table holds 100,000 to 150,000 clones, around nine tenths found once. Sequencing input: peripheral blood. The receptors come from a woman older than 75 with acute or convalescent COVID-19.

This chain connects TRBV6-1 to TRBJ2-5, with D perhaps matching TRBD2 (6 bases). The V end lost 1 base, the J end lost 5 bases, and 14 bases lay between the germline ends. The CDR3 extends over 15 amino acids. Germline V gives CDR1 MNHNS, CDR2 SASEGT. This CDR3 is CASSEGAGRGETQYF. The CDR3 region has the DNA TGTGCCAGCAGTGAAGGAGCGGGCCGTGGGGAGACCCAGTACTTC.

The rearrangement links TRBV19 to TRBJ2-4; 8 bases are a match to TRBD1. V lost 5 bases and J lost 6; bases outside the gene matches: 3. Germline V lookup: CDR1 LNHDA, CDR2 SQIVND (reference sequence). This CDR3 region has 13 residues. The CDR3 region is CASSSGQVNIQYF. The CDR3 DNA reads as TGTGCCAGTAGTTCGGGACAGGTAAACATTCAGTACTTC.